This T cell receptor beta chain was captured by sequencing in a study of cytomegalovirus exposure and HLA in healthy donors. At the level of the study: Out of 150 million to 200 million T cells, an earlier analysis found over 100 million unique TCR beta sequences in total. In an early release, HLA-typed donors contributed tens of millions of unique TCR sequences.

General study findings and limits: A later analysis showed TCR association rates differing by HLA locus, peaking at DRB1 and lowest at HLA-C. A link between a missense DCLRE1C variant and TCR beta V- and J-gene trimming emerged from a later analysis.

In the case of this clone: The antigen is undetermined.

This PCR relied on a set of 60 Vbeta primers and 13 Jbeta primers. TCRdb's table, derived via immunoSEQ multiplex PCR, lists solely in-frame clones and lacks some. The sample has 140,000 or so clones; about 80% are singletons. The CDR3 has 14 residues. Germline values: CDR1 MNHNS, CDR2 SASEGT. V lost 7 bases to trimming and J lost 2 bases, with 9 bases between them. This sequence joins TRBV6-1 and TRBJ1-6; D ambiguous. Sequencing was done on a sample of PBMCs. The source is a woman between 18 and 29 years old in good health and CMV-seropositive. The CDR3 loop is CASIPGPYNSPLHF. CDR3 bases: TGTGCCAGCATCCCTGGCCCCTATAATTCACCCCTCCACTTT.